These T cell receptor beta chains were read from a single sample in a study of monozygotic twins with inflammatory bowel disease. Each CDR3 protein gets one entry in TCRdb, which reprocessed the 5' RACE reads and gives no DNA. The ten most abundant clones cover roughly 7.7% of a sample with 200,000 to 250,000 distinct CDR3 sequences. The sequenced sample consisted of blood. Receptors originate from a human donor with ulcerative colitis or Crohn's disease, or a healthy co-twin of an affected twin (not recorded which). Both conserved end residues are part of each CDR3. The order of the fields is J gene, CDR3 length, V gene, CDR3 protein.

J: TRBJ1-1; length: 16; V: TRBV6-2/TRBV6-3; CDR3: CASSYDKEVWGTEAFF
J: TRBJ2-3; length: 16; V: TRBV15; CDR3: CATSRGYDSPTDTQYF
J: TRBJ1-2; length: 12; V: TRBV20-1; CDR3: CSAPGRVDGYTF
J: TRBJ2-1; length: 13; V: TRBV20-1; CDR3: CSLGVSGSDEQFF
J: TRBJ1-5; length: 14; V: TRBV20-1; CDR3: CSASDGGSNQPQHF
J: TRBJ1-1; length: 14; V: TRBV20-1; CDR3: CSAGEGYMDTEAFF
J: TRBJ2-3; length: 15; V: TRBV5-1; CDR3: CASSLARTRADTQYF
J: TRBJ1-6; length: 16; V: TRBV4-1; CDR3: CASSQYLDTSNSPLHF
J: TRBJ1-1; length: 14; V: TRBV29-1; CDR3: CSVEDPFRNTEAFF
J: TRBJ2-7; length: 14; V: TRBV28; CDR3: CASRGRQYSYEQYF
J: TRBJ1-6; length: 14; V: TRBV12-3/TRBV12-4; CDR3: CASSLQGHNSPLHF
J: TRBJ2-7; length: 16; V: TRBV7-2; CDR3: CASSLAASGIPWEQYF
J: TRBJ2-1; length: 13; V: TRBV3-1; CDR3: CASSPVPGNEQFF